This TCR beta chain was found in a study of neurological immune-mediated disorders. The CDR3 is 15 amino acids. CDR1 and CDR2 (germline): SGHTA, FQGNSA. V dropped 3 bases and J dropped 7 bases, with 18 bases sitting between them. Study-wide points: The repertoires of 18 of 34 multiple sclerosis patients were placed by phylogenetic grouping in a single related-CDR3 cluster, which may be a signature.

This clonotype occurred a few times. What it binds is unknown. Template-switch 5'RACE cDNA synthesis added a 10-nucleotide unique molecular identifier. TCRdb re-called the 5' RACE reads through MiXCR, storing one row per CDR3 protein. The repertoire holds roughly 47,000 distinct CDR3 sequences, with 3.5% to 5% as singletons. The unsorted libraries originated from 2 million PBMCs kept at -80 C. Sequenced input: PBMCs. The TCR was taken from a woman aged 55-69 years with multiple sclerosis. The chain has TRBV7-2 and TRBJ1-2; TRBD1 is a possible D gene (6 bases). The CDR3 DNA is TGTGCCAGCAGCTTGACCTTTGAACAGGGAACTGGCTACACCTTC. Its translation: CASSLTFEQGTGYTF.